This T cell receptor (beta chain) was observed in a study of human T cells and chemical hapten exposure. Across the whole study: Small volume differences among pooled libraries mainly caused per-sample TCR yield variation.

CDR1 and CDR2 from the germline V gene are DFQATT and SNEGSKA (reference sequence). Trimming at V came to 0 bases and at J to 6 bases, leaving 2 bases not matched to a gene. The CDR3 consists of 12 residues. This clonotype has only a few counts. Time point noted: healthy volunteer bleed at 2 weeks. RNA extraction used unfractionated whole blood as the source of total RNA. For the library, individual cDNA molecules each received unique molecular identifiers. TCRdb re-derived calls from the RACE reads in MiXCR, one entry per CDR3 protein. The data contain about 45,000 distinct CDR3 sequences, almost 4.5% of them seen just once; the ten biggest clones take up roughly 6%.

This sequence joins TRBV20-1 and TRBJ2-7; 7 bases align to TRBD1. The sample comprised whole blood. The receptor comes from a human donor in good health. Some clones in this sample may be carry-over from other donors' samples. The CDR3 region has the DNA TGCAGTGCTAGAGAGCCAGGGGGCGAGCAGTACTTC. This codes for CSAREPGGEQYF.